This is a list of T cell receptor beta chains from one sample in a study of cytomegalovirus exposure and HLA in healthy donors. Produced via immunoSEQ multiplex PCR; TCRdb's table is partial and in-frame only. The sample gives 100,000 to 150,000 clones, around 72% of which show up once; roughly 9% is in the top ten. The sample comprised PBMCs. These receptors were obtained from a woman aged 45 to 65 in good health and CMV-seropositive. CDR3s include the opening cysteine and the closing phenylalanine or tryptophan. A D gene is named only where the DNA matches it firmly. The size entry is marked missing in some rows and otherwise reads once, few, many or a size class.

V,size,J,D,DNA,CDR3
TRBV5-1,few,TRBJ2-2,-,TGCGCCAGCAGTCCCAGCGGATACACCGGGGAGCTGTTTTTT,CASSPSGYTGELFF
TRBV5-4,few,TRBJ2-1,-,TGTGCCAGCAGAAGCCCTGGGAGCTCCTACAATGAGCAGTTCTTC,CASRSPGSSYNEQFF
TRBV9,-,TRBJ1-2,-,TGTGCCAGCAGCGCCGGGACAAGCAACTATGGCTACACCTTC,CASSAGTSNYGYTF
TRBV10-3,-,TRBJ2-1,TRBD2,TGTGCCATCAGTGACCGGACTAGCGGGAGAAGTGATGAGCAGTTCTTC,CAISDRTSGRSDEQFF
TRBV2,-,TRBJ2-5,TRBD2,TGTGCCAGCTCTGGCGGGGGGGAGACCCAGTACTTC,CASSGGGETQYF
TRBV4-2,few,TRBJ2-7,TRBD1,TGTGCCAGCAGCCACTATTGGGACAGCTCCTACGAGCAGTACTTC,CASSHYWDSSYEQYF
TRBV2,-,TRBJ2-3,-,TGTGCCAGCAGCGGGGAAAGAACAGATACGCAGTATTTT,CASSGERTDTQYF
TRBV6-5,-,TRBJ1-6,TRBD1,TGTGCCAGCAGTTACAGGGGGCGTTTAGCACCCCTCCACTTT,CASSYRGRLAPLHF
TRBV15,-,TRBJ1-6,TRBD1,TGTGCCACCAGGAGAGGACAGGGTGATTCACCCCTCCACTTT,CATRRGQGDSPLHF
TRBV7-2,-,TRBJ2-7,TRBD2,TGTGCCAGCAGAACAGCGGGACTAGCCGGCGAGCAGTACTTC,CASRTAGLAGEQYF
TRBV4-1,-,TRBJ2-2,-,TGCGCCAGCAGCCAAGGTTGGGGGCGCACCGGGGAGCTGTTTTTT,CASSQGWGRTGELFF
TRBV9,few,TRBJ1-1,-,TGTGCCAGCAACACAGCGGAGTCTTTGAACACTGAAGCTTTCTTT,CASNTAESLNTEAFF
TRBV29-1,-,TRBJ2-2,TRBD2,TGCAGCGTTGTTGGGGGGGCCGGGGAGCTGTTTTTT,CSVVGGAGELFF
TRBV7-2,-,TRBJ1-2,-,TGTGCCAGCAGCTTAGTTGGGCAGCGGGGCTACACCTTC,CASSLVGQRGYTF